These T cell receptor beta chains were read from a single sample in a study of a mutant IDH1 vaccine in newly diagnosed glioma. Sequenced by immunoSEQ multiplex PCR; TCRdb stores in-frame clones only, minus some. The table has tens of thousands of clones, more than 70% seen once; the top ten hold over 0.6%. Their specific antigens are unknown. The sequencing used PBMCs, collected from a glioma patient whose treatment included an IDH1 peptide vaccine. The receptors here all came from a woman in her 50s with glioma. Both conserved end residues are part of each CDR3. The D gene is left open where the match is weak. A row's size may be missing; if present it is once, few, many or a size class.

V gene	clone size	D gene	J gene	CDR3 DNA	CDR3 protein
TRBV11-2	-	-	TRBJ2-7	TGTGCCAGCAGCTTAGATAGGTTTTACGAGCAGTACTTC	CASSLDRFYEQYF
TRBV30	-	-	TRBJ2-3	TGTGCCTGGAGTGTATCGGGGACAGATACGCAGTATTTT	CAWSVSGTDTQYF
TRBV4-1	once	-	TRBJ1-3	TGCGCCAGCAGCCAGGCTGCCGGGACTATCGGTTCTGGAAACACCATATATTTT	CASSQAAGTIGSGNTIYF
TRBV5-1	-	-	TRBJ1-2	TGCGCCAGCAGCGAAGTGACCGCTAACTATGGCTACACCTTC	CASSEVTANYGYTF
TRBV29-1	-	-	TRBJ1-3	TGCAGCGTTGTCCGGGACCTCTCTGGAAACACCATATATTTT	CSVVRDLSGNTIYF
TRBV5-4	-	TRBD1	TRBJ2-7	TGTGCCAGCAGCAAGGGACAGGGGGTCCCAACGGACGAGCAGTACTTC	CASSKGQGVPTDEQYF
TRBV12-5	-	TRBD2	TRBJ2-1	TGTGCTAGTGGGGGACTAGCGGGAGAGAAGCAGTTCTTC	CASGGLAGEKQFF
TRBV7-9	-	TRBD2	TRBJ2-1	TGTGCCAGCAGCTCAACCGCTAGCGGGAGGAGCTCCTACAATGAGCAGTTCTTC	CASSSTASGRSSYNEQFF
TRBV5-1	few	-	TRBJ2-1	TGCGCCAGCAGCTTGGAGAACGGCTACAATGAGCAGTTCTTC	CASSLENGYNEQFF
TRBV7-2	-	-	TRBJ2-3	TGTGCCAGCAGCCCATACTTGGGCGATACGCAGTATTTT	CASSPYLGDTQYF
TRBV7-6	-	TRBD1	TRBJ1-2	TGTGCCAGCAGCTTGGGACAGCTAGGCGGCTACACCTTC	CASSLGQLGGYTF
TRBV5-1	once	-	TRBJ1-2	TGCGCCAGCAGCTTGGTGGAAATGGGCTATGGCTACACCTTC	CASSLVEMGYGYTF
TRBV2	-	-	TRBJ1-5	TGTGCCAGCAGTGAAGGTCCACTCGGTCAGCCCCAGCATTTT	CASSEGPLGQPQHF
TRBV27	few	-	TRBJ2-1	TGTGCCAGCAGTTTTGGAGAAGCCGGTGAGCAGTTCTTC	CASSFGEAGEQFF
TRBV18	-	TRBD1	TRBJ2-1	TGTGCCAGCTCACCCCAACTCGGGACAGTCGGCAATGAGCAGTTCTTC	CASSPQLGTVGNEQFF
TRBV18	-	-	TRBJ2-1	TGTGCCAGCTCACCACTAGAGCTTGGGGCCTACAATGAGCAGTTCTTC	CASSPLELGAYNEQFF
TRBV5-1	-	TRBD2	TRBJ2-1	TGCGCCAGCAGCATCGGGACTAGCGGCGATGAGCAGTTCTTC	CASSIGTSGDEQFF
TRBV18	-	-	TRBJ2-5	TGTGCCAGCTCACCACTTGGGGGGGAGACCCAGTACTTC	CASSPLGGETQYF
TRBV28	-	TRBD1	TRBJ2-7	TGTGCCAGCAGTTTATGGGGGACAGGGGGCAGCGAGCAGTACTTC	CASSLWGTGGSEQYF
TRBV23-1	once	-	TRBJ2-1	TGCGCCAGCAGTCCAACAAGGACAGGGGTGACGAGCGGGAGGGCCCACAATGAGCAGTTCTTC	CASSPTRTGVTSGRAHNEQFF
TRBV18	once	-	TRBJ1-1	TGTGCCAGCTCACCACCGGGGGGCGTCTGGAACACTGAAGCTTTCTTT	CASSPPGGVWNTEAFF
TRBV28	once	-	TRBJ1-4	TGTGCCAGCAGTCCGACCTCACCCCATGAAAAACTGTTTTTT	CASSPTSPHEKLFF
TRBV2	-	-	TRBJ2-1	TGTGCCAGCAGTGAAACGGGAACCTACAATGAGCAGTTCTTC	CASSETGTYNEQFF
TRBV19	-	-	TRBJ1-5	TGTGCCAGTAGGCTAGGGATTGTGAGCAATCAGCCCCAGCATTTT	CASRLGIVSNQPQHF
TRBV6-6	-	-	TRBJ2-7	TGTGCCGCTCAGACAGGGGAGGGCTCCTACGAGCAGTACTTC	CAAQTGEGSYEQYF
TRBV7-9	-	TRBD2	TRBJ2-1	TGTGCCAGCAGCTTAGTCCCTAGCGGGAGGAGCAATGAGCAGTTCTTC	CASSLVPSGRSNEQFF
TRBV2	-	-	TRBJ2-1	TGTGCCGGGGGGCTAGAGGGAGTGTCCTACAATGAGCAGTTCTTC	CAGGLEGVSYNEQFF
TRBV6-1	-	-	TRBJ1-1	TGTGCCAGCAGTGAGTCCGTGAACACTGAAGCTTTCTTT	CASSESVNTEAFF
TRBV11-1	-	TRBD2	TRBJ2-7	TGTGCCAGCAGCTTTTTTAGCGGGAGGGCCGGGTACGAGCAGTACTTC	CASSFFSGRAGYEQYF
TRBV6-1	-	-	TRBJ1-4	TGTGCCAGCAGTGGATGGGGAGGGTGGGATGAAAAACTGTTTTTT	CASSGWGGWDEKLFF
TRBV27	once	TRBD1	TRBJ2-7	TGTGCCAGCAGGATTCCGGGACAGGGGAGGTACGAGCAGTACTTC	CASRIPGQGRYEQYF
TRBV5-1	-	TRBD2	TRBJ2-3	TGCGCCAGCAGCTTGGAGGGACTAGCGGGAGGGGGCACAGATACGCAGTATTTT	CASSLEGLAGGGTDTQYF
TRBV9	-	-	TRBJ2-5	TGTGCCAGCAGCGCGGGGAGCCCGATAGGGGGGGAGACCCAGTACTTC	CASSAGSPIGGETQYF
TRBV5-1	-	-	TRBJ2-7	TGCGCCAGCAGCTTGCTTGGGGGTAAGAACTACGAGCAGTACTTC	CASSLLGGKNYEQYF
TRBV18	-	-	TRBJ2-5	TGTGCCAGCTCACTGGAAACAGGGTACCGAGAGACCCAGTACTTC	CASSLETGYRETQYF
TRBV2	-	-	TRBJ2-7	TGTGCCAGCAGTGAATTCTACGAGCAGTACTTC	CASSEFYEQYF
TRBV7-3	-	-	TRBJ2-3	TGTGCCAGCAGCTTAGGGGGGAAATCAGATACGCAGTATTTT	CASSLGGKSDTQYF
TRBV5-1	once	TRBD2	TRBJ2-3	TGCGCCAGCAGCTTGGGGACTAGCGGGAGCCAAACCACAGATACGCAGTATTTT	CASSLGTSGSQTTDTQYF
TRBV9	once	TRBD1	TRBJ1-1	TGTGCCAGCAGCCGACAGGGGGCGGGGAACACTGAAGCTTTCTTT	CASSRQGAGNTEAFF
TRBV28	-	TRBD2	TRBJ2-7	TGTGCCAGCAGACTAGCGGGAGCCGGCTACGAGCAGTACTTC	CASRLAGAGYEQYF
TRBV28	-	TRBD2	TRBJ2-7	TGTGCCAGCAAGAAGACTAGCGGGAGACTAAGGTCCTACGAGCAGTACTTC	CASKKTSGRLRSYEQYF
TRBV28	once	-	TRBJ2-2	TGTGCCAGCAGTATATGGGGCCGGGGGCCCAAAGCCGGGGAGCTGTTTTTT	CASSIWGRGPKAGELFF
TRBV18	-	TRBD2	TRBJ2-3	TGTGCCAGCTCACCAAAACAGAGCCGGGACTACCAAATTATGGGGCATACGCAGTATTTT	CASSPKQSRDYQIMGHTQYF
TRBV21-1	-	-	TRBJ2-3	TGTGCCAGCAGCAAGGGGAGCACAGATACGCAGTATTTT	CASSKGSTDTQYF
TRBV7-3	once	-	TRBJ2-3	TGTGCCAGCAGCTTTGGTCGGCGGTTGGGCGCAGATACGCAGTATTTT	CASSFGRRLGADTQYF
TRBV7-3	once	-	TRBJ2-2	TGTGCCAGCAGCTCGGGGCCGGTTGGGACCGGGGAGCTGTTTTTT	CASSSGPVGTGELFF
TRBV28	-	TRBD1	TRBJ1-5	TGTGCCAGCACCTCGACAGGGCATCAGCCCCAGCATTTT	CASTSTGHQPQHF
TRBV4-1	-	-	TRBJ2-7	TGCGCCAGCAGCCTCCGGACTGGGAGCTCCTACGAGCAGTACTTC	CASSLRTGSSYEQYF
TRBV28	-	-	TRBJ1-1	TGTGCCAGCAGTTTTTCCGGACTTTTTCGGCCGGCTGAAGCTTTCTTT	CASSFSGLFRPAEAFF
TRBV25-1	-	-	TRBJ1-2	TGTGCCAGCAGTGATGAGGGTGGGCCTCACCGGGGCTACACCTTC	CASSDEGGPHRGYTF
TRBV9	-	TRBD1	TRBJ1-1	TGTGCCAGCAGCGTGACAGGGAGTGCTGAAGCTTTCTTT	CASSVTGSAEAFF
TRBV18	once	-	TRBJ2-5	TGTGCCAGCTCACTCTCATTTCGCGACCAAGAGACCCAGTACTTC	CASSLSFRDQETQYF
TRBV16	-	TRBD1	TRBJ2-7	TGTGCCAGCAGCCAAGGGGGGACAGGGGTTTACGAGCAGTACTTC	CASSQGGTGVYEQYF
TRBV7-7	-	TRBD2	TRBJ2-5	TGTGCTAGCAGCTTTCGGTGGCCCTCGGGACTAGCAGTTCAAGAGACCCAGTACTTC	CASSFRWPSGLAVQETQYF